This TCR beta chain was documented in a study of blood T cells in healthy people across ages. Study-level results: Unsorted PBMC material precluded a definitive naive versus antigen-experienced comparison. Roughly linear declines in TCR beta diversity per million T cells occurred with age.

V was pared by 2 bases and J by 4 bases, with 2 bases of the junction left unmatched. The CDR3 runs to 13 residues. Germline-derived CDR1 and CDR2 are SQVTM and ANQGSEA. Concerning this clonotype itself: Its antigen is not identified.

The authors ran a second PCR of about 6 to 11 cycles using a sample-barcoded 5' primer and a J-beta primer mix. Samples each returned at least 3 million CDR3-containing paired-end reads. TCRdb re-called the 5' RACE reads through MiXCR, storing one row per CDR3 protein. The sample carries over 1,300,000 distinct CDR3 sequences, 59% recorded once. Extracted total RNA amounted to at least 6 micrograms for each sample. This TCR derives from a young man in good health. The sequenced sample was blood. The rearrangement joins TRBV29-1 to TRBJ1-2, with 9 bases matching TRBD1. The CDR3 sequence: CSVEMTGGYGYTF. CDR3 DNA sequence: TGCAGCGTTGAAATGACAGGGGGCTATGGCTACACCTTC.